The clone carrying this T cell receptor beta chain was detected only once. What it binds is unknown. The PCR contained 60 Vbeta and 13 Jbeta primers. Original handling: Later reanalysis found 75 million to 100 million unique TCR beta chains, approximately 11 million of them shared. Data came from immunoSEQ multiplex PCR; TCRdb stores just in-frame clones and leaves some out. The DNA gave D and trimming, while V, J and clone size come from that table. This repertoire shows 90,000 or so clones, approximately 79% found once; its top ten account for about 6.4%. This sample is drawn from a study of cytomegalovirus exposure and HLA in healthy donors. Study results and caveats: DRB1 had the most TCR associations and HLA-C the fewest, a later analysis found, with rates varying by HLA locus.

Germline CDR1 is SGHRS and CDR2 is YFSETQ. The V end lost 5 bases, the J end lost 8 bases, and 19 bases lay between the germline ends. The CDR3 sequence is 14 residues long. The chain links TRBV5-1 to TRBJ1-2; TRBD1 is a possible D gene (5 bases). This receptor was identified in a female donor in good health and CMV-seronegative. Sequencing was done on a sample of PBMCs. CDR3 in DNA: TGCGCCAGCAGTCCCGGACGGCCTGGGGGGGGCTACACCTTC. It specifies CASSPGRPGGGYTF.